Listed below are T cell receptor beta chains from one sample, sequenced in a study of blood T cells in healthy people across ages. TCRdb processed the 5' RACE reads anew with MiXCR; each CDR3 protein has one entry. Of 870,000 or so distinct CDR3 sequences listed, under 35% are singletons. Sequences were obtained from blood. The receptor source for this set is a woman older than 75 in good health. CDR3s include the opening cysteine and the closing phenylalanine or tryptophan. Fields, in order: V gene, D gene, J gene, clone size, CDR3 DNA, CDR3 protein. D genes are given only for firm matches. Size is omitted from some rows. Given values are once, few, many or a class for expanded clones.

TRBV27	-	TRBJ2-7	few	TGTGCCAGCAGTTTGTCAGGGTGGGTGCCCTACGAGCAGTACTTC	CASSLSGWVPYEQYF
TRBV6-6	TRBD1	TRBJ1-4	-	TGTGCCAGCAGTGGCCTTAGACAGGGTAACGAAAAACTGTTTTTT	CASSGLRQGNEKLFF
TRBV19	-	TRBJ2-7	few	TGTGCCAGTACCGCCGCCGGATCCGCCTACGAGCAGTACTTC	CASTAAGSAYEQYF
TRBV12-3/TRBV12-4	TRBD2	TRBJ2-1	few	TGTGCCAGCAGTTTGGCGGGACTAGCGGGGAAGAATGAGCAGTTCTTC	CASSLAGLAGKNEQFF
TRBV6-6	-	TRBJ2-3	many	TGTGCCAGCAACCGGGACTCACGCACAGATACGCAGTATTTT	CASNRDSRTDTQYF
TRBV7-8	-	TRBJ2-7	-	TGTGCCAGCAGCTTAAAGGGGGGGGCCAGACTCTACGAGCAGTACTTC	CASSLKGGARLYEQYF
TRBV9	-	TRBJ1-1	few	TGTGCCAGCAGCGTGATGAACACTGAAGCTTTCTTT	CASSVMNTEAFF
TRBV30	-	TRBJ1-5	-	TGTGCCTGGGGGATTAGCAATCAGCCCCAGCATTTT	CAWGISNQPQHF
TRBV2	-	TRBJ2-5	-	TGTGCCAGCGGTTCTATGGAGGAGCCCCAGTACTTC	CASGSMEEPQYF
TRBV6-1	-	TRBJ2-7	-	TGTGCCAGCTTAACGGGAACCTACGAGCAGTACTTC	CASLTGTYEQYF
TRBV7-2	-	TRBJ2-5	many	TGTGCCAGCAGCTTAGGGGGGGCCCTAGAGACCCAGTACTTC	CASSLGGALETQYF
TRBV7-2	TRBD2	TRBJ2-5	few	TGTGCCAGCAGCTCATGGACTAGCGGGGGCGGGGGGGAGACCCAGTACTTC	CASSSWTSGGGGETQYF
TRBV5-1	-	TRBJ2-7	many	TGCGCCAGCAGCGCAGACGGATACTCCTACGAGCAGTACTTC	CASSADGYSYEQYF
TRBV5-1	-	TRBJ2-1	many	TGCGCCAGCAGCCCGGGGGTGGATTTGGGTGAGCAGTTCTTC	CASSPGVDLGEQFF
TRBV7-2	-	TRBJ1-2	many	TGTGCCAGCAGCTTAGCGATGGTGGAGGGGGTGTATGGCTACACCTTC	CASSLAMVEGVYGYTF
TRBV4-3	-	TRBJ2-2	-	TGCGCCAGCAGCCAAGATTGGGGGGTAGCCGGGGAGCTGTTTTTT	CASSQDWGVAGELFF
TRBV7-9	-	TRBJ1-6	few	TGTGCCAGCAGCCCCTCTTCCGGGACAAGCGATTCACCCCTCCACTTT	CASSPSSGTSDSPLHF
TRBV6-5	-	TRBJ1-1	-	TGTGCCAGCAGTTACTCGTTCGGCAGGGGGAACACTGAAGCTTTCTTT	CASSYSFGRGNTEAFF
TRBV4-3	TRBD1	TRBJ1-1	-	TGCGCCAGCAGCCAAGATTTGGGACAGCAAAATGAAGCTTTCTTT	CASSQDLGQQNEAFF
TRBV7-6	TRBD1	TRBJ1-3	-	TGTGCCAGCAGCCCGAACCCCCAGGGGGCTGGAAACACCATATATTTT	CASSPNPQGAGNTIYF
TRBV5-1	-	TRBJ1-2	-	TGCGCCAGCAGCTTCCCAGGGGAGGGAGGCTACACCTTC	CASSFPGEGGYTF
TRBV6-2/TRBV6-3	-	TRBJ2-3	many	TGTGCCAGCACCCCGAAGAGGGGTACGCAGTATTTT	CASTPKRGTQYF